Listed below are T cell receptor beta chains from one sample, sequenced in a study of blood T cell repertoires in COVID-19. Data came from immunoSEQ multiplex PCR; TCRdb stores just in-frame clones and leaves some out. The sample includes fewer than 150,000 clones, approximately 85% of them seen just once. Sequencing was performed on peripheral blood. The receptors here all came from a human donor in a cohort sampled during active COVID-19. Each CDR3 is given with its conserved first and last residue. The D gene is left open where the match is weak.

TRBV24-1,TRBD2,CATGGGTDTQYF
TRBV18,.,CASSPSTEVTEAFF
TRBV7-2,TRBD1,CASSQQGAGNSPLHF
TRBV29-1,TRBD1,CSVEGQGAPNEQFF
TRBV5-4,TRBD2,CASSLAGGGTDTQYF
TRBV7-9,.,CASSEGGSSNQPQHF
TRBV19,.,CASSRQVTDQPQHF
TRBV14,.,CASSQEAANSPLHF
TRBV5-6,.,CASSSLGGRVGTIYF
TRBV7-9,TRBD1,CASSLGQGNNGYTF
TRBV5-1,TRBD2,CASSLGTSGFKGEQYF
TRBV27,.,CASRGLANEQYF
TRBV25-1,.,CASSETGSYNSPLHF
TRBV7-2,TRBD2,CASSWSGGNTGELFF
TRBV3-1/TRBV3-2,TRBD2,CASSQLGLAEGELFF
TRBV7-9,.,CASSPRTENNEKLFF
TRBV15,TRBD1,CATSRGGRGYETQYF
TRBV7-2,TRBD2,CASSRGGEQFF
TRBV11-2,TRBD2,CASSLVAGPSSYNEQFF
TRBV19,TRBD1,CASKRTGITEAFF
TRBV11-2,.,CASSLGYRSAYEQYF
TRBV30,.,CAWSLGNTIYF
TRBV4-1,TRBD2,CASSIAGDSYEQYF
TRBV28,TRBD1,CASSQGQTYEQYF
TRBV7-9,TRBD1,CASSLVLATGFYGYTF
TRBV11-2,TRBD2,CASSLERGVIEQFF
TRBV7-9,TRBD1,CASSPRGTGVSYNEQFF
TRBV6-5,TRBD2,CASKRLADPSYEQYF
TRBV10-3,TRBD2,CAISGGTSGRTDTQYF
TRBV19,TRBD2,CASSIKGLASTDTQYF
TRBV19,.,CASSNTGTLKGAGELFF
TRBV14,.,CASNPRGLSNTGELFF
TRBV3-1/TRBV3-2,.,CASSPMRGGLNEQFF